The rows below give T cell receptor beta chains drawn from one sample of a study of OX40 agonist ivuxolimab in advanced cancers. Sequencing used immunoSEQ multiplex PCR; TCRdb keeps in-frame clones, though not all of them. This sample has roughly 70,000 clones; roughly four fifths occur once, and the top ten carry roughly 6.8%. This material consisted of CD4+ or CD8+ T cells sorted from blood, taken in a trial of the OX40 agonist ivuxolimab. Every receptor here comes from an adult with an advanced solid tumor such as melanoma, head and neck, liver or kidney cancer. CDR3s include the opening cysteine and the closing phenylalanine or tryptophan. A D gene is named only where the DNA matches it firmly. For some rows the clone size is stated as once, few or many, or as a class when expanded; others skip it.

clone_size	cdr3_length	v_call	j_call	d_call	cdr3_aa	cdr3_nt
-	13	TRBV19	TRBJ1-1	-	CASSITGSTEAFF	TGTGCCAGTAGTATAACTGGGTCAACCGAAGCTTTCTTT
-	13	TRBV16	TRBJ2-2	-	CASSQQGNGELFF	TGTGCCAGCAGCCAACAGGGCAACGGGGAGCTGTTTTTT
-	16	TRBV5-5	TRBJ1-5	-	CASSQPMTHGDLPQHF	TGTGCCAGCAGCCAACCGATGACACACGGTGATTTACCCCAGCATTTT
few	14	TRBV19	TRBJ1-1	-	CASSYSQLGTEAFF	TGTGCCAGTAGTTACAGTCAACTGGGCACTGAAGCTTTCTTT
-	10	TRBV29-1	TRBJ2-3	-	CSARRDTQYF	TGCAGCGCCCGTCGGGATACGCAGTATTTT
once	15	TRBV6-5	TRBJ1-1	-	CASSYSGKPGTEAFF	TGTGCCAGCAGTTACTCCGGGAAGCCGGGCACTGAAGCTTTCTTT
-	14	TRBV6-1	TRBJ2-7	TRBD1	CASTRGTGKGEQYF	TGTGCCAGCACCAGGGGGACAGGGAAGGGAGAGCAGTACTTC
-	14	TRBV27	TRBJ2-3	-	CASSLRGNTDTQYF	TGTGCCAGCAGTTTGAGGGGGAACACAGATACGCAGTATTTT
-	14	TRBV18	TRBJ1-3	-	CASSPQNSGNTIYF	TGTGCCAGCTCACCACAGAACTCTGGAAACACCATATATTTT
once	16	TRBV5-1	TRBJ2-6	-	CASSLEANSGANVLTF	TGCGCCAGCAGCTTGGAGGCGAACTCTGGGGCCAACGTCCTGACTTTC
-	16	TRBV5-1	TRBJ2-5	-	CASSLAAGPGQETQYF	TGCGCCAGCAGCTTGGCCGCGGGGCCCGGTCAAGAGACCCAGTACTTC
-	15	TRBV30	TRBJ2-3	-	CAWSVSGGWGGTQYF	TGTGCCTGGAGTGTATCCGGGGGATGGGGTGGTACGCAGTATTTT
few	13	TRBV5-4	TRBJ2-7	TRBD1	CASSLPTGDEQYF	TGTGCCAGCAGCCTGCCGACAGGGGACGAGCAGTACTTC
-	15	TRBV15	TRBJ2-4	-	CATSRPTSAKNIQYF	TGTGCCACCAGCAGACCGACTTCAGCCAAAAACATTCAGTACTTC
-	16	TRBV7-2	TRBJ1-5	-	CASSLEPPGLDQPQHF	TGTGCCAGCAGCTTAGAACCCCCGGGTCTGGATCAGCCCCAGCATTTT
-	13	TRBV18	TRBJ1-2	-	CASSPEGTYGYTF	TGTGCCAGCTCACCGGAGGGAACCTATGGCTACACCTTC
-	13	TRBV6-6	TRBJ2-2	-	CASSYSNTGELFF	TGTGCCAGCAGTTACTCGAACACCGGGGAGCTGTTTTTT
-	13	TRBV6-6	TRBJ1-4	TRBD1	CASSRQGYEKLFF	TGTGCCAGCAGTCGACAGGGTTATGAAAAACTGTTTTTT
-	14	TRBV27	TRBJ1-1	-	CASSQRGVGTEAFF	TGTGCCAGCAGCCAGAGGGGGGTGGGCACTGAAGCTTTCTTT
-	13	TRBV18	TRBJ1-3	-	CASSSGGGNTIYF	TGTGCCAGCTCTAGCGGGGGAGGAAACACCATATATTTT
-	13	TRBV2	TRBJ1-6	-	CASSQVDPSPLHF	TGTGCCAGCAGTCAGGTTGACCCTTCACCCCTCCACTTT
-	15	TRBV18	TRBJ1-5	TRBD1	CASSPTGGSNQPQHF	TGTGCCAGCTCACCGACAGGGGGCAGCAATCAGCCCCAGCATTTT
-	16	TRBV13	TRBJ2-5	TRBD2	CASSSALGGLQETQYF	TGTGCCAGCAGCTCAGCCCTGGGGGGACTACAAGAGACCCAGTACTTC
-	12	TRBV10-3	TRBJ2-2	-	CAISGGTGELFF	TGTGCCATCAGCGGGGGCACCGGGGAGCTGTTTTTT
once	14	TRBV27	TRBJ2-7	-	CASSLNRMTYEQYF	TGTGCCAGCAGTTTAAACAGGATGACCTACGAGCAGTACTTC
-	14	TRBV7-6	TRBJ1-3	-	CASSSGVSGNTIYF	TGTGCCAGCAGCTCAGGGGTCTCTGGAAACACCATATATTTT
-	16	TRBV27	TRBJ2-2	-	CASSLFWDGDTGELFF	TGTGCCAGCAGTTTATTTTGGGACGGAGACACCGGGGAGCTGTTTTTT
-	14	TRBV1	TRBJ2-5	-	CTSASGGYQETQYF	TGCACCAGCGCTAGCGGGGGCTACCAAGAGACCCAGTACTTC
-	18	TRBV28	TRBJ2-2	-	CASSSPLARTGNTGELFF	TGTGCCAGCAGTTCACCCCTCGCCCGAACCGGGAACACCGGGGAGCTGTTTTTT
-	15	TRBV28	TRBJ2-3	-	CASSPPWSSTDTQYF	TGTGCCAGCAGTCCCCCGTGGTCTAGCACAGATACGCAGTATTTT
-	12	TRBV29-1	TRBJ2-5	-	CSETVGQETQYF	TGCAGCGAGACGGTAGGGCAAGAGACCCAGTACTTC
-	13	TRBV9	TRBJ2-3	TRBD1	CASSRQGQYTQYF	TGTGCCAGCAGCAGACAGGGGCAATATACGCAGTATTTT
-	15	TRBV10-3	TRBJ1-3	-	CAISETHGGGNTIYF	TGTGCCATCAGTGAGACCCACGGGGGAGGAAACACCATATATTTT
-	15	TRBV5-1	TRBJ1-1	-	CASSSQIQGNTEAFF	TGCGCCAGCAGCTCCCAAATCCAGGGAAACACTGAAGCTTTCTTT
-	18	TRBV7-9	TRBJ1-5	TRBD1	CASSLSPPGQGARQPQHF	TGTGCCAGCAGCCTCTCCCCCCCGGGACAGGGGGCAAGACAGCCCCAGCATTTT
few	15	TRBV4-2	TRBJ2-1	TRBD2	CASSQTSGRGSEQFF	TGTGCCAGCAGCCAGACTAGCGGGAGGGGGAGTGAGCAGTTCTTC
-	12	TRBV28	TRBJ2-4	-	CASSYRENIQYF	TGTGCCAGCAGTTACAGGGAAAACATTCAGTACTTC
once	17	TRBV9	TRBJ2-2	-	CASSQSGPFSNTGELFF	TGTGCCAGCAGCCAATCCGGACCGTTCTCGAACACCGGGGAGCTGTTTTTT
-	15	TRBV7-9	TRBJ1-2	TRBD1	CASSLGQGPTYGYTF	TGTGCCAGCAGCTTAGGACAGGGCCCGACCTATGGCTACACCTTC
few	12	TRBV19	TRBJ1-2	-	CASRSFPGYLLF	TGTGCCAGTAGGTCCTTCCCAGGGTATCTCCTCTTC
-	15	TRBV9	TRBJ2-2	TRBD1	CASSKQGLNTGELFF	TGTGCCAGCAGCAAACAGGGGCTGAACACCGGGGAGCTGTTTTTT
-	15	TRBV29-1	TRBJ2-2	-	CSVTSARGRTGELFF	TGCAGCGTAACCTCCGCCCGGGGGAGGACCGGGGAGCTGTTTTTT